A selection of T cell receptor beta chains follows, all from one sample in a study of T cells expressing NK-cell markers. TCRdb reprocessed the 5' RACE reads, with one entry per CDR3 protein and no DNA. This listing includes 550,000 to 600,000 distinct CDR3 sequences. Sequenced: blood T cells: a sorted CD56 or NKG2C T cell subset, CD4+ or CD8+ T cells, or bulk PBMC T cells (not recorded which). The receptors derive from a man between 18 and 29 years old in good health. Both conserved end residues are part of each CDR3. The order of the fields is V gene, J gene, CDR3 protein.

TRBV5-1	TRBJ1-6	CASSPAGGNSPLHF
TRBV20-1	TRBJ2-5	CSAIARDRETQYF
TRBV15	TRBJ2-1	CATSRDRLTTNEQFF
TRBV12-3/TRBV12-4	TRBJ2-2	CASSLLNYGGNTGELFF
TRBV29-1	TRBJ2-2	CSGRSGPNVGELFF
TRBV10-3	TRBJ1-1	CAITEGTRKAFF
TRBV3-1	TRBJ2-1	CASSQDTRTVQGEQFF
TRBV6-5	TRBJ1-1	CASSYSTGGVTEAFF
TRBV5-5	TRBJ1-1	CASSLGTGVNTEAFF
TRBV15	TRBJ1-5	CATSRGPGAPQHF
TRBV6-1	TRBJ2-1	CASQTSGRGTEQFF
TRBV3-1	TRBJ2-5	CASRAGYPETQYF
TRBV9	TRBJ1-1	CASSVGPPGSEAFF
TRBV20-1	TRBJ2-2	CSARTGTITGELFF
TRBV28	TRBJ1-2	CASSPPGTVNYGYTF
TRBV5-1	TRBJ2-3	CASRQDIAQNTQYF
TRBV19	TRBJ2-7	CASSIKGPYEQYF
TRBV30	TRBJ1-1	CAWSRGSMTEAFF
TRBV6-5	TRBJ1-1	CATHRTAAEAFF
TRBV20-1	TRBJ2-1	CSGRDRVVNEQFF
TRBV20-1	TRBJ2-3	CSAAFGGGSTDTQYF
TRBV20-1	TRBJ2-3	CSAMRQGTDTQYF
TRBV10-3	TRBJ2-5	CAISEGARETQYF
TRBV6-1	TRBJ2-1	CASSPIPTGSYNEQFF
TRBV24-1	TRBJ2-3	CATSDFGITSTDTQYF
TRBV24-1	TRBJ2-4	CATSDPRDREDIQYF
TRBV11-2	TRBJ1-1	CASSGGALGRTEAFF
TRBV12-3/TRBV12-4	TRBJ2-1	CASSLPGSGLEQFF
TRBV4-2	TRBJ2-1	CASSQDSGLAVLNEQFF
TRBV5-1	TRBJ2-1	CASSFTLRDRVSPYQFF
TRBV20-1	TRBJ2-5	CSARRTSVETQYF
TRBV5-6	TRBJ2-3	CASSKTRVGTDTQYF
TRBV5-1	TRBJ2-1	CASSWGQGSEEQFF
TRBV15	TRBJ2-7	CATSRDGTLSGEQYF
TRBV5-1	TRBJ1-4	CASSLRGVGEKLFF
TRBV29-1	TRBJ1-2	CSVEGNRGNYGYTF
TRBV12-3/TRBV12-4	TRBJ1-5	CASSRTGFQPQHF
TRBV12-3/TRBV12-4	TRBJ2-7	CASSPGTGNRQYF
TRBV6-1	TRBJ2-1	CASRGPFLAGGFHNEQFF
TRBV12-3/TRBV12-4	TRBJ1-2	CASSPHGGTPIYGYTF
TRBV2	TRBJ2-3	CASSELGDITDTQYF
TRBV2	TRBJ1-1	CASRRQGAGQTEAFF
TRBV6-5	TRBJ2-1	CASSSDSPTPPSDEQFF
TRBV5-4	TRBJ2-3	CASRPGRSDTQYF
TRBV7-2	TRBJ2-1	CASSLRTSGSPRSYNEQFF
TRBV20-1	TRBJ2-7	CSARDSLAGADIYEQYF
TRBV29-1	TRBJ1-2	CSVDRTGGLGYTF
TRBV28	TRBJ2-7	CASSFIRQGVYEQYF
TRBV11-2	TRBJ1-1	CASSAQPGGLMNTEAFF
TRBV4-1	TRBJ2-7	CASSQGPAEMLPGYEQYF
TRBV27	TRBJ1-5	CASSLWGQGQDQPQHF
TRBV5-1	TRBJ2-2	CASSLEETTNTGELFF
TRBV7-9	TRBJ2-3	CASSPLRMTSTDTQYF
TRBV4-3	TRBJ2-1	CASSQDRAGDYNEQFF